This T cell receptor beta chain is from a study of cytomegalovirus exposure and HLA in healthy donors. Study-wide findings and caveats: TRBV6-2, TRBV6-3 and some other V segments were unresolvable in 87-base-pair reads.

The J segment lost 5 bases and the V segment lost 8 bases, leaving 9 bases of the junction unmatched. Germline-derived CDR1 and CDR2 are MNHEY and SMNVEV (reference sequence). The CDR3 runs to 14 residues. This PCR relied on a set of 60 Vbeta primers and 13 Jbeta primers. Authors' analysis steps: Roughly 80 million unique TCR beta chains, roughly 10 million shared, were counted in a later analysis. Assay: immunoSEQ multiplex PCR; the TCRdb copy retains only in-frame clones and omits some. V, J and clone size are taken as reported in that table, and D and trimming were inferred from the DNA itself. Of around 65,000 clones listed, less than 70% are singletons. With respect to this clone: The antigen remains undetermined.

V usage is TRBV27 and J usage is TRBJ2-1; 7 bases line up with TRBD1. This sequence was found in a man aged 25 to 40 in good health and CMV-seronegative. The specimen was PBMCs. CDR3 sequence reads: CASSERQGDNEQFF. The CDR3 DNA follows: TGTGCCAGCTCTGAAAGACAGGGCGACAATGAGCAGTTCTTC.